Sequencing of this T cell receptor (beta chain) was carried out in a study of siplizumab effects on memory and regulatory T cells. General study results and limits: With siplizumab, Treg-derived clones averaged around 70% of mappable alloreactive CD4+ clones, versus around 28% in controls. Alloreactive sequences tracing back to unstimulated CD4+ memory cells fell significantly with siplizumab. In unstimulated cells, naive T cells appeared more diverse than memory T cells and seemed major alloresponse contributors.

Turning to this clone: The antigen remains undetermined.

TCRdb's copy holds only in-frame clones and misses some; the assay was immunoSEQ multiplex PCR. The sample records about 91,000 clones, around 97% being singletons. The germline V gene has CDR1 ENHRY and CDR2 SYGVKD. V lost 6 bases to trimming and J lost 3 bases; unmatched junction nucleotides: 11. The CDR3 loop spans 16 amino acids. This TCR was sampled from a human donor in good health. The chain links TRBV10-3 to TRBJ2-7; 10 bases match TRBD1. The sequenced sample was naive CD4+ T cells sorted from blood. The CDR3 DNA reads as TGTGCCATCAGCCCCCTGGGGGACAGGGGATACTACGAGCAGTACTTC. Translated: CAISPLGDRGYYEQYF.